This T cell receptor (beta chain) came from a study of shared clonotypes between healthy human individuals. Whole-study context: A donor's plate count was three for CD4 naive and three for CD4 memory; CD8 naive had two and CD8 memory one.

Cells designated naive CD8 were CD45RO-negative and were positively selected for CCR7, with terminally differentiated effector memory CD45RA+ cells excluded. Findings and caveats of the study: All-four-donor shared clonotypes had higher generation probabilities than non-shared clonotypes did.

Assay runs were performed at deep level. Assay used: immunoSEQ multiplex PCR; TCRdb lists only in-frame clones, some missing. The sample has just over 2,000,000 clones; over 85% are singletons. Of note for this clone: Its antigen remains unidentified.

In germline, CDR1 is GTSNPN, CDR2 SVGIG (reference sequence). The CDR3 spans 13 residues. V was pared by 2 bases and J by 7 bases, with 12 bases between. This chain joins TRBV30 and TRBJ2-1; the D is unclear. The receptor's source is a man younger than 35 in good health. Sequenced input: naive CD8+ T cells sorted from blood. Here the CDR3 DNA reads TGTGCCTGGAGTCCAGGAGTGGAGAATGAGCAGTTCTTC. It yields the protein CAWSPGVENEQFF.